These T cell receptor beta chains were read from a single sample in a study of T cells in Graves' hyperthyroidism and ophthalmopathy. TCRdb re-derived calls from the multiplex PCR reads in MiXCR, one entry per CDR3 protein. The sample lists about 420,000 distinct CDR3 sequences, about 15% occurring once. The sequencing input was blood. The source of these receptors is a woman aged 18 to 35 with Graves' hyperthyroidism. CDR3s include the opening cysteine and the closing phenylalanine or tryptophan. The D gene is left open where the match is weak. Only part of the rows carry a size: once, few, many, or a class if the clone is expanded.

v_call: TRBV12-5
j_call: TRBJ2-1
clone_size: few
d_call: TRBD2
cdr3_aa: CASGFLPGLGFF
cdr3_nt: TGTGCTAGTGGTTTTCTGCCGGGACTAGGGTTCTTC

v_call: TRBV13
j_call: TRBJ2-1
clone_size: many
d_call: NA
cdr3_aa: CASSSRGDEQFF
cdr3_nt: TGTGCCAGCAGCTCAAGGGGTGATGAGCAGTTCTTC

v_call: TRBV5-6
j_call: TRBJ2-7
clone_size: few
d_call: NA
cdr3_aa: CASSPGGIIGYEQYF
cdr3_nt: TGTGCCAGCAGCCCGGGTGGCATAATCGGCTACGAGCAGTACTTC

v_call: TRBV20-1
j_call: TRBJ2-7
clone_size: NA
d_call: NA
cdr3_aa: CSAKYPPRGGRRRSEQYF
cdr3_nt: TGCAGTGCTAAATACCCCCCTAGGGGCGGCAGGCGAAGAAGCGAGCAGTACTTC

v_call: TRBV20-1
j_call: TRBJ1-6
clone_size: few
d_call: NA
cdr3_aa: CSARRGSYNSPLHF
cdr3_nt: TGCAGTGCTAGACGGGGCAGTTATAATTCACCCCTCCACTTT

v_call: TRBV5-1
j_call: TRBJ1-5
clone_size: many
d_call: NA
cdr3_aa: CASSTRGDQPQHF
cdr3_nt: TGCGCCAGCAGCACTAGGGGGGATCAGCCCCAGCATTTT

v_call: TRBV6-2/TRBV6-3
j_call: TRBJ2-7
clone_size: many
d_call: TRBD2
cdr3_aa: CASSSPRASGRAREQYF
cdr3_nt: TGTGCCAGCAGTTCCCCCCGGGCTAGCGGGAGGGCAAGGGAGCAGTACTTC

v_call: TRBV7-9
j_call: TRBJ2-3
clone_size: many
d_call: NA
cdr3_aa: CASSSLGADTLTDTQYF
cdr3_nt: TGTGCCAGCAGCTCCCTCGGTGCGGACACGCTCACAGATACGCAGTATTTT

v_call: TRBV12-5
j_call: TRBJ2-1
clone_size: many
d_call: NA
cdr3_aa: CASGKGHTHDEQFF
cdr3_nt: TGTGCTAGTGGAAAGGGCCACACACACGATGAGCAGTTCTTC

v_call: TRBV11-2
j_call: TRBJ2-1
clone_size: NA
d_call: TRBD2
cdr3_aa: CASRSTGTSVYNEQFF
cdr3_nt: TGTGCCAGCAGGTCCACCGGGACTAGCGTATACAATGAGCAGTTCTTC

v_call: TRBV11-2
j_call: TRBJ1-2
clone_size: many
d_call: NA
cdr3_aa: CASSLADPSGGYTF
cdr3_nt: TGTGCCAGCAGCCTAGCAGACCCATCAGGAGGCTACACCTTC

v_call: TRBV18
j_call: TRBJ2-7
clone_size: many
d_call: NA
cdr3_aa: CASSLGHYEQYF
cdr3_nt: TGTGCCAGCTCCCTCGGGCACTACGAGCAGTACTTC

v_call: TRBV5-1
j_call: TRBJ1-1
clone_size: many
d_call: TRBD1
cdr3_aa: CASSRGQATTEAFF
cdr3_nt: TGCGCCAGCAGCCGTGGACAGGCAACTACTGAAGCTTTCTTT

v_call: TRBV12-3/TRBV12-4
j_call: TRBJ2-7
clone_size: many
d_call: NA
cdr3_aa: CASSRDSFYEQYF
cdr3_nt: TGTGCCAGCAGTCGGGACTCATTCTACGAGCAGTACTTC

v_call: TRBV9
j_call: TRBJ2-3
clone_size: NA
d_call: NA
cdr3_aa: CASSARATATDTQYF
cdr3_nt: TGTGCCAGCAGCGCCCGAGCGACTGCCACAGATACGCAGTATTTT

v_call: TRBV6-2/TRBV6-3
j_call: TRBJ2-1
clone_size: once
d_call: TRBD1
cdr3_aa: CASSRGRNPYNEQFF
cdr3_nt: TGTGCCAGCAGCAGGGGGCGAAATCCCTACAATGAGCAGTTCTTC

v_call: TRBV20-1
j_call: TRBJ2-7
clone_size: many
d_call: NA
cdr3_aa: CSASWQGYEQYF
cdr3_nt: TGCAGTGCTAGTTGGCAGGGGTACGAGCAGTACTTC

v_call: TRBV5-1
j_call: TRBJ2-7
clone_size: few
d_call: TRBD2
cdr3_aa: CASGGGRTSGYEQYF
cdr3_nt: TGCGCCAGCGGAGGGGGGCGTACTAGCGGTTACGAGCAGTACTTC

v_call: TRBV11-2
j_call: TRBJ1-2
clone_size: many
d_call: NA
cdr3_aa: CASSLVLQNYGYTF
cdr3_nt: TGTGCCAGCAGCTTAGTTCTTCAGAACTATGGCTACACCTTC

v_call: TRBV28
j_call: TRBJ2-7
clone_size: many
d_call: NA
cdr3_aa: CASTLSATLSYEQYF
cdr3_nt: TGTGCCAGCACCCTTTCGGCTACGCTTTCCTACGAGCAGTACTTC

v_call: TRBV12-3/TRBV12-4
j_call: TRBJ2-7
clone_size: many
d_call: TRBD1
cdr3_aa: CASSTTGFNEQYF
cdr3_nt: TGTGCCAGCTCTACGACAGGGTTCAACGAGCAGTACTTC

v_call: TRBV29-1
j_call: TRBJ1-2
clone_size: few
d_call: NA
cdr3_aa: CSVTTSNYGYTF
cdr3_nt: TGCAGCGTTACGACATCTAACTATGGCTACACCTTC

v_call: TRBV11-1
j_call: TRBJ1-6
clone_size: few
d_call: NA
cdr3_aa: CASSFLSYNSPLHF
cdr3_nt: TGTGCCAGCAGCTTTCTCTCCTATAATTCACCCCTCCACTTT

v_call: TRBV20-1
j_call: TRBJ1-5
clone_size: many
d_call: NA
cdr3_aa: CSAVTGGGGNQPQHF
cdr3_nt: TGCAGTGCCGTCACCGGGGGCGGGGGCAATCAGCCCCAGCATTTT

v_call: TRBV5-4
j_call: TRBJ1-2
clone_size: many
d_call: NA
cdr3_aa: CASSHRANYGYTF
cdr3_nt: TGTGCCAGCAGCCACAGGGCTAACTATGGCTACACCTTC

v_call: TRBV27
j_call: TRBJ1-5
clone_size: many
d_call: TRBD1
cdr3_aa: CASSFLTGGSNQPQHF
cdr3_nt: TGTGCCAGCAGTTTCCTGACAGGGGGTAGCAATCAGCCCCAGCATTTT

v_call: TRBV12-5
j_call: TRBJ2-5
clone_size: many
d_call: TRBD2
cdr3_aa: CASQRLARTSDGETQYF
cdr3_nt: TGTGCTAGTCAGAGACTAGCTCGGACGTCAGATGGAGAGACCCAGTACTTC

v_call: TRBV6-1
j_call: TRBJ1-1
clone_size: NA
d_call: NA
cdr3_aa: CASSPLGGGRTEAFF
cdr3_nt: TGTGCCAGCAGCCCACTGGGGGGGGGGCGGACTGAAGCTTTCTTT

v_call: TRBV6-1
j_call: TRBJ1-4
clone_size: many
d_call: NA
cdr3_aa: CASRGGLTEKLFF
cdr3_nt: TGTGCCAGCCGGGGAGGGCTGACTGAAAAACTGTTTTTT

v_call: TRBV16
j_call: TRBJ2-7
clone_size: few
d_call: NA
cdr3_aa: CASSQWGPGSPHEQYF
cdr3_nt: TGTGCCAGCAGCCAATGGGGACCCGGGTCCCCCCACGAGCAGTACTTC

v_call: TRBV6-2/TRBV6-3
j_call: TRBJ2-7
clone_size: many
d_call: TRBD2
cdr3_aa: CASSLPAGSYEQYF
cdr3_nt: TGTGCCAGCAGCCTACCAGCGGGGTCCTACGAGCAGTACTTC

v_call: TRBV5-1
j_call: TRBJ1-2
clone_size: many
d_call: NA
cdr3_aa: CASSLVAEQNYGYTF
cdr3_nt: TGCGCCAGCAGCTTGGTCGCAGAGCAGAACTATGGCTACACCTTC

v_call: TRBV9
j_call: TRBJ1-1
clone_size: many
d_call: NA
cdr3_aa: CASSVGGHTEAFF
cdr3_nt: TGTGCCAGCAGCGTAGGCGGGCACACTGAAGCTTTCTTT

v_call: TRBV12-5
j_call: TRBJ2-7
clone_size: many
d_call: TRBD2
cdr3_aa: CASGLGTSVFHEQYF
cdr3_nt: TGTGCTAGTGGTTTGGGGACTAGCGTCTTTCACGAGCAGTACTTC

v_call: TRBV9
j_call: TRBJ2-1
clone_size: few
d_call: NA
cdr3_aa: CASSVPGTAGDNEQFF
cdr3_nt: TGTGCCAGCAGCGTACCCGGGACTGCAGGGGACAATGAGCAGTTCTTC

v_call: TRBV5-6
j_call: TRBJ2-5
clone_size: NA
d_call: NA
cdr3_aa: CASSFTRVGTQYF
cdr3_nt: TGTGCCAGCAGCTTCACCAGGGTTGGGACCCAGTACTTC

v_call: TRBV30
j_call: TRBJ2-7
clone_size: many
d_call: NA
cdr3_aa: CAWSRQAKTYEQYF
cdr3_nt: TGTGCCTGGAGTCGACAGGCGAAAACCTACGAGCAGTACTTC

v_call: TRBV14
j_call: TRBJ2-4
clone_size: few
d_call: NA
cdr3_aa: CASSQGRGGIQYF
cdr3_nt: TGTGCCAGCAGCCAAGGCAGGGGTGGCATTCAGTACTTC

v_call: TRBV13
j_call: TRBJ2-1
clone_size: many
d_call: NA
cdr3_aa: CASSLRSGYHNEQFF
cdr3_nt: TGTGCCAGCAGCTTACGATCGGGGTACCACAATGAGCAGTTCTTC

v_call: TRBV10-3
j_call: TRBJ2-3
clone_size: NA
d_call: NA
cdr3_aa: CAISESGGLGQYF
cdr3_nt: TGTGCCATCAGTGAGTCGGGGGGGCTGGGGCAGTATTTT

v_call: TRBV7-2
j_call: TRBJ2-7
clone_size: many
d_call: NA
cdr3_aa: CASRPGEGGGYEQYF
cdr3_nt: TGTGCCAGCAGACCGGGGGAGGGGGGGGGCTACGAGCAGTACTTC

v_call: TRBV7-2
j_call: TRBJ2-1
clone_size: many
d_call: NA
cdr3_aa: CASSFGGRTNEQFF
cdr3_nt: TGTGCCAGCAGCTTTGGCGGGCGAACGAATGAGCAGTTCTTC

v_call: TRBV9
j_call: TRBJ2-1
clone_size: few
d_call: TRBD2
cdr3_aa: CASSEPGLAGGPTYNEQFF
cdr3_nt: TGTGCCAGCAGCGAGCCGGGACTAGCGGGAGGGCCGACCTACAATGAGCAGTTCTTC

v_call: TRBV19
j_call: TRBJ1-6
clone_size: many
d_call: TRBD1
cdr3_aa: CASDRTGGFSPLHF
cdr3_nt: TGTGCCAGTGATCGGACAGGGGGTTTTTCACCCCTCCACTTT

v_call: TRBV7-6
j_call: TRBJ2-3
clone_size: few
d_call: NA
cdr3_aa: CASSLNTFPGRDTQYF
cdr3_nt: TGTGCCAGCAGCTTAAATACGTTCCCCGGTCGGGATACGCAGTATTTT

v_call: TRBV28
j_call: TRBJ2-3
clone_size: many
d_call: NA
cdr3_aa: CASSGALSDTQYF
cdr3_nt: TGTGCCAGCAGTGGGGCTCTCTCGGATACGCAGTATTTT

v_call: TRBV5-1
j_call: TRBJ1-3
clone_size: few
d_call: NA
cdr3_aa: CASSLEGKGNTIYF
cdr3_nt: TGCGCCAGCAGCTTGGAAGGGAAAGGAAACACCATATATTTT

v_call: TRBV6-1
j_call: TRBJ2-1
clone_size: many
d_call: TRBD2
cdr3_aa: CASSGTSGRGDEQFF
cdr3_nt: TGTGCCAGCAGCGGGACTAGCGGGAGAGGGGATGAGCAGTTCTTC

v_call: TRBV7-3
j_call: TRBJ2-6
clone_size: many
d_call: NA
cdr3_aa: CASSFRGAGANVLTF
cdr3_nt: TGTGCCAGCAGCTTCCGGGGAGCTGGGGCCAACGTCCTGACTTTC

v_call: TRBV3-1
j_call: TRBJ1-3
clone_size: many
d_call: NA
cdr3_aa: CASSQEVELGNTIYF
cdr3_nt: TGTGCCAGCAGCCAAGAGGTGGAGCTCGGAAACACCATATATTTT

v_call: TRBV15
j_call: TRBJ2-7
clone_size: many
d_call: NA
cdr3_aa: CATSRDTAVQFPYEQYF
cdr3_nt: TGTGCCACCAGCAGAGATACGGCAGTTCAATTCCCCTACGAGCAGTACTTC

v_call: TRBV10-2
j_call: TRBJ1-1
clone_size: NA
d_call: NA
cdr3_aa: CASSESRQGIPEAFF
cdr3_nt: TGCGCCAGCAGTGAAAGTCGTCAGGGAATACCTGAAGCTTTCTTT

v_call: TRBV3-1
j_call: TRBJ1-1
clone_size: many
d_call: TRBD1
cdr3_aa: CASSQAGGGTEAFF
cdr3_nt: TGTGCCAGCAGCCAAGCAGGGGGTGGGACTGAAGCTTTCTTT

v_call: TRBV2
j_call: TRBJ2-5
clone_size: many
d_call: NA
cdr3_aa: CASSGRTAGAGETQYF
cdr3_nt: TGTGCCAGCAGTGGACGTACCGCGGGGGCGGGAGAGACCCAGTACTTC

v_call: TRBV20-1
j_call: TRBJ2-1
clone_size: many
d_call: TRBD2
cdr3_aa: CSATLANEQFF
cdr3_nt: TGCAGTGCCACACTAGCGAATGAGCAGTTCTTC

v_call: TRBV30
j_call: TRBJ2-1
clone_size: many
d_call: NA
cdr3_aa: CAWSVTRSLGNEQFF
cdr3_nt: TGTGCCTGGAGTGTAACCAGGTCCCTTGGGAATGAGCAGTTCTTC

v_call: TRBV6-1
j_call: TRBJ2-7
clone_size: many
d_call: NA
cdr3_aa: CASSNGPLIYEQYF
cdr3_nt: TGTGCCAGCAGTAACGGGCCCCTCATATACGAGCAGTACTTC

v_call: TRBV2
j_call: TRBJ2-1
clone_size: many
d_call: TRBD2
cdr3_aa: CASRRAGGPYNEQFF
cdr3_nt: TGTGCCAGCAGACGAGCGGGGGGACCCTACAATGAGCAGTTCTTC

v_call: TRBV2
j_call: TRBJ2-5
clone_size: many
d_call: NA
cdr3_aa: CASSGVRKRGPETQYF
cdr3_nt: TGTGCCAGCAGTGGGGTTCGGAAAAGGGGTCCAGAGACCCAGTACTTC

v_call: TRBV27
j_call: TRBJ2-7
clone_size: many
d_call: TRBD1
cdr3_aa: CASSLGTGGHEQYF
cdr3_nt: TGTGCCAGCAGTTTGGGGACAGGGGGCCACGAGCAGTACTTC